The sequence of this T cell receptor beta chain was determined in a study of response to subunit inactivated influenza vaccine. Notes on the study in general: Authors suggested seasonal influenza vaccinations each recruit few new T cells.

TCRdb re-called the RT-PCR reads through MiXCR, storing one row per CDR3 protein. Here the sample spans 540,000 or so distinct CDR3 sequences, 10% to 15% being singletons. Comments on this clonotype: The antigen is not known.

The sample in question was PBMCs from blood, obtained 35 to 45 days after vaccination. The sequence was obtained from a man aged 50 to 59 who received an inactivated influenza vaccine.

In nucleotides, the CDR3 is TGTGCCAGCAGCTTAAAGGGCGTTTCCAGCACAGATACGCAGTATTTT. It codes for CASSLKGVSSTDTQYF. The chain joins TRBV5-4 to TRBJ2-3; D unresolved. This CDR3 comprises 16 residues. Looked up from germline, CDR1 is SGHNT and CDR2 is YYREEE (reference sequence). Deletions cut 2 bases from V and 0 bases from J, with 13 bases between.